Presented here are 19 T cell receptor beta chains from one specimen sequenced in a study of blood T cell repertoires in COVID-19. Clones were sequenced by immunoSEQ multiplex PCR, and TCRdb holds only the in-frame ones, with some missing. Altogether tens of thousands of clones are present, roughly 87% being singletons, with the ten largest covering around 10%. Specimen: peripheral blood. The receptors originated from a man between 45 and 60 years old with acute or convalescent COVID-19.

This chain links TRBV19 with TRBJ2-1, with TRBD2 as a possible D gene (6 bases). V lost 5 bases and J lost 9, with 11 bases in between. The CDR3 is made up of 12 amino acids. The germline V gene encodes CDR1 LNHDA and CDR2 SQIVND (reference sequence). CDR3 DNA sequence: TGTGCCAGTAGTCCACTAGCAACTGAGCAGTTCTTC. It encodes CASSPLATEQFF.

In its sample, this clone was seen once. This chain joins TRBV5-1 and TRBJ2-7; 8 nucleotides line up with TRBD2. The germline V gene encodes CDR1 SGHRS and CDR2 YFSETQ. CDR3 length: 14 amino acids. V gave up 4 bases and J gave up 6 bases; unmatched junction bases: 9. CDR3 coding DNA: TGCGCCAGCAGCACCGGGACTAGAAAGCTCGAGCAGTACTTC. Translating gives CASSTGTRKLEQYF.

The chain carries TRBV6-2 or TRBV6-3 and TRBJ1-2; D possibly corresponds to TRBD1 (5 bases). V shed 6 bases and J shed 8 bases, with 13 bases lying between them. In germline, CDR1 is MNHEY, CDR2 SVGEGT. This CDR3 has 12 residues. DNA for the CDR3: TGTGCCAGCAGCACGACAGACTCCGGCTACACCTTC. Translation gives CASSTTDSGYTF.

V gene TRBV28 combines with J gene TRBJ2-1; the D is unclear. The V gene's germline CDR1 is MDHEN and CDR2 SYDVKM. Between the trimmed V and J ends, which lost 4 bases and 7 bases, there was a span of 14 bases. The CDR3 sequence is 14 residues long. The CDR3 nucleotides read TGTGCCAGCAGTTCTAGTCATCCCTTAAATGAGCAGTTCTTC. Translation gives CASSSSHPLNEQFF. Full variable domain (missing parts from reference TRBV28 and TRBJ2-1): DVKVTQSSRYLVKRTGEKVFLECVQDMDHENMFWYRQDPGLGLRLIYFSYDVKMKEKGDIPEGYSVSREKKERFSLILESASTNQTSMYLCASSSSHPLNEQFFGPGTRLTVL.

V is TRBV5-6 and J is TRBJ1-1, with 9 bases identical to TRBD1. V shed 7 bases and J 0 bases; nucleotides not matched to a gene: 7. Per germline, CDR1 SGHDT and CDR2 YYEEEE. This CDR3 region has 15 residues. Written as DNA, the CDR3 is TGTGCCAGCTCCGGGACAGGGTACGTGAACACTGAAGCTTTCTTT. Protein: CASSGTGYVNTEAFF.

The chain recombines TRBV5-1 with TRBJ2-7; TRBD1 matches 8 bases. The CDR3 consists of 16 residues. Germline V CDR1 and CDR2: SGHRS, YFSETQ. With V trimmed by 4 bases and J by 3 bases, 12 bases remained unmatched. The DNA of the CDR3 is TGCGCCAGCAGCCCGGGGAGGACAGGGAAGGACTACGAGCAGTACTTC. Translated: CASSPGRTGKDYEQYF.

The chain links TRBV11-3 to TRBJ2-2; no clear D. CDR3 length: 13 residues. Germline CDR1 and CDR2: SGHNT and YENEEA. Trimming removed 5 bases from V and 15 bases from J, with 19 bases in between. CDR3 region: CASSETRRHEVFF. The DNA of the CDR3 is TGTGCCAGCAGCGAAACCCGAAGGCATGAGGTGTTTTTT.

The V call is TRBV4-3, the J call TRBJ2-5; 8 nucleotides line up with TRBD2. Germline CDR1 reads LGHNA; CDR2 reads YSLEER. Germline trimming cut 1 base from V and 0 bases from J; bases unmatched to any gene: 4. There are 16 residues in the CDR3. CDR3 sequence reads: CASSQAASGYQETQYF. CDR3 DNA sequence: TGCGCCAGCAGCCAAGCGGCTAGCGGGTACCAAGAGACCCAGTACTTC.

This chain links TRBV7-8 with TRBJ1-3; D uncertain. V was clipped by 7 bases and J by 0 bases, with 13 bases between them. The germline CDR1 and CDR2 sequences are SGHVS and FQNEAQ. CDR3 length: 15 amino acids. Written as DNA, the CDR3 is TGTGCCAGCAAGTCTCGTCAGAACTCTGGAAACACCATATATTTT. Amino acid sequence: CASKSRQNSGNTIYF.

The rearrangement joins TRBV7-2 to TRBJ2-7, with D unclear. V was clipped by 5 bases and J by 5 bases, with 10 bases between them. The germline CDR1 and CDR2 sequences are SGHTA and FQGNSA. The CDR3 is 12 residues long. The chain's CDR3 is CASSSRTHEQYF. CDR3 coding DNA: TGTGCCAGCAGCAGCCGTACCCACGAGCAGTACTTC.

The chain carries TRBV5-1 and TRBJ1-4, with D perhaps TRBD1 (6 bases). CDR1 and CDR2 (germline): SGHRS, YFSETQ. V lost 0 bases to trimming and J lost 7 bases, with 13 bases between them. CDR3 length equals 15 residues. The CDR3 DNA reads TGCGCCAGCAGCTTGGAACAGGGCGGTCGTGAAAAACTGTTTTTT. Its protein product is CASSLEQGGREKLFF.

V and J are TRBV5-1 and TRBJ2-7; maybe TRBD1 (6 bases). Per germline, CDR1 SGHRS and CDR2 YFSETQ. There are 15 residues in the CDR3. V was shortened by 1 base and J by 0 bases, with 11 bases between the two germline ends. This chain's CDR3 is CASSLSPGASYEQYF. CDR3 bases: TGCGCCAGCAGCTTGTCCCCAGGGGCCTCCTACGAGCAGTACTTC.

The CDR3 coding sequence is TGTGCCAGTAGGCCGGACGGGGTCCCGAAATTCGGGGAGCTGTTTTTT. Translated, it gives CASRPDGVPKFGELFF. The chain employs TRBV19 and TRBJ2-2, with TRBD2 as a possible D gene (5 bases). The length of the CDR3 is 16 residues. V dropped 6 bases and J dropped 7 bases, with 21 bases sitting between them. Germline V gives CDR1 LNHDA, CDR2 SQIVND (reference sequence).

This chain uses TRBV6-5 with TRBJ1-1, with a weak D call TRBD1 (6 bases). This CDR3 comprises 14 residues. V gave up 5 bases and J gave up 3 bases, with 13 bases separating them. Germline-derived CDR1 and CDR2 are MNHEY and SVGAGI. The CDR3 region has the DNA TGTGCCAGCAGTCCAACAGGGATTTACACTGAAGCTTTCTTT. It encodes CASSPTGIYTEAFF.

CDR3 nucleotides: TGTGCCAGCAGATCTAGACAGGGGGCAAGGTACGAGCAGTACTTC. The encoded protein is CASRSRQGARYEQYF. This chain links TRBV5-6 with TRBJ2-7; 10 bases are a match to TRBD1. The CDR3 runs 15 residues. Trimming removed 5 bases from V and 4 bases from J; junction bases left unmatched: 9. Germline lookup yields CDR1 SGHDT and CDR2 YYEEEE.

V and J are TRBV14 and TRBJ2-3, with TRBD2 as a possible D gene (5 bases). V gave up 1 base and J gave up 4 bases, with 12 bases separating them. The germline gives CDR1 SGHDN, CDR2 FVKESK. The CDR3 covers 15 residues. The CDR3 coding sequence is TGTGCCAGCAGCCAAGTCCAGTTGGGAGCAGATACGCAGTATTTT. It specifies CASSQVQLGADTQYF.

The rearrangement joins TRBV7-2 to TRBJ2-1, with TRBD1 identical over 9 bases. V lost 5 bases, J lost 4 bases, and 6 bases stayed unmatched. CDR3 size: 15 residues. Germline lookup yields CDR1 SGHTA and CDR2 FQGNSA. CDR3 coding DNA: TGTGCCAGCAGCGGGGGACAGGGCACGTACAATGAGCAGTTCTTC. Translating it yields CASSGGQGTYNEQFF.

The genes are TRBV6-6 and TRBJ2-3; 8 nucleotides align to TRBD2. The V gene's germline CDR1 is MNHNY and CDR2 SVGAGI (reference sequence). The V and J ends lost 8 bases and 3 bases, in that order; junction bases with no gene match: 4. This CDR3 is 13 amino acids long. Here the CDR3 DNA reads TGTGCCAGCGAGCGGGAGAGGACAGATACGCAGTATTTT. Residues: CASERERTDTQYF.

The chain is built from TRBV7-8 and TRBJ1-1; D call uncertain. This CDR3 region has 14 residues. Trimming removed 1 base from V and 1 base from J, with 7 bases in between. Germline V gives CDR1 SGHVS, CDR2 FQNEAQ. The CDR3: CASSLVNGNTEAFF. The CDR3 DNA is TGTGCCAGCAGCTTAGTGAACGGGAACACTGAAGCTTTCTTT.